The entry below gives a single T cell receptor (beta chain) sequence along with its context. The data are from a study of blood T cells in healthy people across ages. Samples each had at least 5 micrograms of total RNA extracted. Between the trimmed V and J ends, which lost 5 bases and 4 bases, there was a span of 15 bases. The CDR3 consists of 14 residues. CDR1 and CDR2 (germline): MNHEY, SVGAGI. A second about 6 to 12 cycle PCR used barcoded and J-beta primers. No fewer than 3 million CDR3-containing paired-end reads came from each sample. One entry per CDR3 protein results from TCRdb running MiXCR on the 5' RACE reads. The data show about 1.8 million distinct CDR3 sequences, 40% to 55% seen once.

The chain is built from TRBV6-5 and TRBJ2-7; D may be TRBD1 or TRBD2 (5 bases each). Specimen: blood. This receptor was taken from a middle-aged woman in good health. The CDR3: CASSGFEGLYEQYF. In DNA form, the CDR3 reads TGTGCCAGCAGTGGATTCGAGGGGCTGTACGAGCAGTACTTC.